These 29 T cell receptor beta chains were all obtained from the same sample, sequenced in a study of T-cell reconstitution after alpha-beta-depleted transplantation in children. The library targeted TCRbeta and was prepared with unique molecular identifiers. One entry per CDR3 protein, called by TCRdb with MiXCR from the PCR reads. The sample gives around 90,000 distinct CDR3 sequences, about a sixth of which show up once; around 20% is in the top ten. The material was PBMCs, mostly from graft donor cells, obtained 180 days after TCRalphabeta/CD19-depleted stem cell transplant. The source of these receptors is a male patient aged 2 to 9 who had a stem cell transplant for acute lymphoblastic leukemia, so the T cells may come from the graft donor.

CDR3 coding DNA: TGTGCCAGCGGTCCTTCACTAGCGGGGGGTACTACCGAGCAGTTCTTC. Translated: CASGPSLAGGTTEQFF. The genes are TRBV12-3 or TRBV12-4 and TRBJ2-1; 12 nucleotides align to TRBD2. V shed 8 bases, J shed 10 bases, and the junction held 15 bases outside the gene matches. The CDR3 spans 16 residues.

This clonotype was picked up a small number of times. This sequence joins TRBV5-6 and TRBJ1-1; D is unclear. Germline V gene lookup returns CDR1 SGHDT and CDR2 YYEEEE. V dropped 0 bases and J dropped 5 bases, with 11 bases sitting between them. The length of the CDR3 is 14 residues. The CDR3 reads CASSLGFLTTEAFF. The CDR3 DNA reads as TGTGCCAGCAGCTTGGGATTTTTAACAACTGAAGCTTTCTTT.

The CDR3 nucleotides read TGTGCCAGCTCACCAAGGGACCGGGACAGGGGTCCTTTCTCCTACGAGCAGTACTTC. Translating gives CASSPRDRDRGPFSYEQYF. The V call is TRBV18, the J call TRBJ2-7; 10 bases line up with TRBD1. V lost 2 bases to trimming and J lost 0 bases; unmatched junction nucleotides: 13. The CDR3 consists of 19 residues. The germline gives CDR1 KGHSH, CDR2 LQKENI.

The chain uses TRBV7-9 and TRBJ2-7; D possibly corresponds to TRBD1 (6 bases). Trimming removed 4 bases from V and 2 bases from J, with 21 bases in between. Germline CDR1 and CDR2: SEHNR and FQNEAQ (reference sequence). The CDR3 runs to 17 residues. This CDR3 reads CASSSTPQGTDPYEQYF. The CDR3 coding sequence is TGTGCCAGCAGCTCGACCCCACAGGGAACGGACCCCTACGAGCAGTACTTC.

This clonotype was counted between two and nine times. The chain links TRBV12-3 or TRBV12-4 to TRBJ2-2, with D perhaps TRBD1 (5 bases). Trimming cost V 7 bases and J 8 bases, with 20 bases left between them. The CDR3 covers 15 residues. The CDR3 protein is CASTLGPTIIGELFF. The DNA of the CDR3 is TGTGCCAGCACCCTGGGGCCTACAATTATAGGGGAGCTGTTTTTT.

V gene TRBV10-3 combines with J gene TRBJ1-1; D ambiguous. Trimming removed 0 bases at V and 6 bases at J, with 8 bases between. Germline CDR1 is ENHRY and CDR2 is SYGVKD. The CDR3 runs to 13 residues. CDR3 bases: TGTGCCATCAGTGAGTCAAGAGGGCCTGAAGCTTTCTTT. It encodes CAISESRGPEAFF.

This clonotype has more than one count but fewer than ten. The rearrangement uses TRBV4-1 and TRBJ2-7; the D gene is possibly TRBD2 (6 bases). The V and J ends lost 3 bases and 4 bases respectively, with 7 bases between them. The CDR3 length is 12 residues. From germline, CDR1 is MGHRA and CDR2 YSYEKL. The CDR3 coding sequence is TGCGCCAGCAGCCACGGAGGGTACGAGCAGTACTTC. Encoded protein: CASSHGGYEQYF.

This clonotype was picked up many times. The gene calls are TRBV12-3 or TRBV12-4 and TRBJ2-1; 7 bases fit TRBD1. The V segment lost 6 bases and the J segment 5 bases; nucleotides outside the gene matches: 7. The CDR3 has 14 residues. For the CDR3, the DNA is TGTGCCAGCAGGCCCGGGACAGATAACAATGAGCAGTTCTTC. Its protein product is CASRPGTDNNEQFF.

This clonotype was picked up many times. The gene calls are TRBV27 and TRBJ2-2; 7 bases agree with TRBD1. The CDR3 has 15 amino acids. Per germline, CDR1 MNHEY and CDR2 SMNVEV (reference sequence). Trimming at V came to 10 bases and at J to 0 bases, leaving 8 bases not matched to a gene. The CDR3 nucleotides are TGTGCCACCCAGGGTGGGACAGCGAACACCGGGGAGCTGTTTTTT. It is translated as CATQGGTANTGELFF.

As DNA, the CDR3 is TGTGCCAGCAGTTTAGCGCCCAAGGGGCGAGAGACCCAGTACTTC. It encodes CASSLAPKGRETQYF. The chain joins TRBV12-3 or TRBV12-4 to TRBJ2-5; a possible D gene is TRBD1 (5 bases). This CDR3 is built from 15 residues. Trimming took off 0 bases at V and 4 bases at J, with 12 bases between the two ends.

This clonotype has more than one count but fewer than ten. The chain joins TRBV20-1 to TRBJ2-2; 10 bases are shared with TRBD1. The germline V gene has CDR1 DFQATT and CDR2 SNEGSKA (reference sequence). The CDR3 runs 15 residues. The ends lost 2 bases at V and 6 bases at J; junction bases unmatched: 6. CDR3 coding DNA: TGCAGTGCTAGATCGGGGACAGGGGTGGCCGGGGAGCTGTTTTTT. This encodes CSARSGTGVAGELFF.

V is TRBV12-3 or TRBV12-4 and J is TRBJ2-5; 9 bases match TRBD1. With 7 bases clipped from V and 3 bases from J, the junction kept 12 bases outside the gene matches. CDR3 length: 16 residues. CDR3 region: CASTDPSDRGKETQYF. DNA for the CDR3: TGTGCCAGCACCGACCCCTCGGACAGGGGAAAAGAGACCCAGTACTTC.

There are a few counts of this clonotype. The genes are TRBV7-9 and TRBJ2-1; D remains unclear. The germline gives CDR1 SEHNR, CDR2 FQNEAQ (reference sequence). CDR3 length: 12 amino acids. V was pared by 4 bases and J by 8 bases, with 9 bases between. The CDR3 spells CASSSILHEQFF. The DNA for the CDR3 is TGTGCCAGCAGCTCTATTCTGCATGAGCAGTTCTTC.

The chain carries TRBV7-2 and TRBJ2-3; no definite D call. The CDR3 covers 16 residues. The V end lost 4 bases, the J end lost 1 base, and 15 bases lay between the germline ends. The germline V gene encodes CDR1 SGHTA and CDR2 FQGNSA. This chain's CDR3 is CASSYPIGGGTDTQYF. CDR3 nucleotide sequence: TGTGCCAGCAGCTATCCGATTGGCGGTGGCACAGATACGCAGTATTTT.

In its sample, this clonotype was seen a few times. The CDR3 nucleotides are TGTGCCAGCAGCTTACGGTATCGGGGGCTGGACACCATATATTTT. Protein sequence: CASSLRYRGLDTIYF. V gene TRBV7-2 combines with J gene TRBJ1-3; the D gene is possibly TRBD1 (6 bases). Trimming left V 2 bases short and J 8 bases short, with 16 bases between. From germline, CDR1 is SGHTA and CDR2 FQGNSA. CDR3 size: 15 residues.

This clonotype was seen only a few times. V is TRBV19 and J is TRBJ2-7; TRBD1 matches at 10 bases. The CDR3 covers 16 residues. The germline V gene has CDR1 LNHDA and CDR2 SQIVND (reference sequence). V lost 7 bases to trimming and J lost 2 bases; unmatched junction nucleotides: 11. CDR3 DNA: TGTGCCAGTACACCCGGGACAGGGGAGTTGCCCTACGAGCAGTACTTC. This translates into CASTPGTGELPYEQYF.

This clonotype was seen more than once but under ten times. In nucleotides, the CDR3 is TGTGCCAGCAGCCAAGATGGAAATAGCTGGTACACCGGGGAGCTGTTTTTT. It is translated as CASSQDGNSWYTGELFF. The chain combines TRBV14 with TRBJ2-2, with D uncertain. V shed 0 bases and J shed 3 bases, with 14 bases lying between them. The V gene's germline CDR1 is SGHDN and CDR2 FVKESK. This CDR3 is built from 17 residues.

This clonotype turned up a few times. The chain uses TRBV5-6 and TRBJ2-5, with 7 nucleotides matching TRBD2. V lost 2 bases, J lost 5 bases, and 3 bases stayed unmatched. The CDR3 loop spans 13 amino acids. CDR1 and CDR2 (germline): SGHDT, YYEEEE. The CDR3 protein is CASSFSGSETQYF. In DNA form, the CDR3 reads TGTGCCAGCAGCTTTAGCGGGTCCGAGACCCAGTACTTC.

Notes on this clonotype: One end of the junction varies from germline; a read error may be responsible. The chain combines TRBV10-3 with TRBJ2-1; D gene uncertain. The length of the CDR3 is 11 residues. In germline, CDR1 is ENHRY, CDR2 SYGVKD. The CDR3 sequence: CAISGGSGILF. DNA of the CDR3: TGTGCCATCAGTGGAGGCTCCGGCATACTCTTC.

In this sample, this clonotype turned up many times. This chain joins TRBV20-1 and TRBJ2-3; 7 bases align to TRBD1. Trimming cost V 6 bases and J 9 bases; bases outside gene matches: 6. This CDR3 contains 11 residues. CDR1 is DFQATT, CDR2 SNEGSKA, per germline (reference sequence). The CDR3, as DNA: TGCAGTGCGACAGGGTTCGGCACGCAGTATTTT. This encodes CSATGFGTQYF.

This clonotype was picked up many times. The chain is built from TRBV30 and TRBJ2-3; 7 nucleotides match TRBD2. Germline loops: CDR1 GTSNPN, CDR2 SVGIG (reference sequence). The V and J ends lost 0 bases and 4 bases, in that order; junction bases with no gene match: 7. This CDR3 is built from 15 residues. The CDR3 bases are TGTGCCTGGAGTGTACCAGCGGGATGGGCAGATACGCAGTATTTT. This translates into CAWSVPAGWADTQYF.

The CDR3 protein is CASSLGGGRSPIKQYF. CDR3 sequence (DNA): TGTGCCAGCAGCTTAGGTGGCGGCCGGTCTCCAATCAAGCAGTACTTC. V gene TRBV7-2 combines with J gene TRBJ2-7; no clear D gene. Germline assignment: CDR1 SGHTA and CDR2 FQGNSA. Trimming cost V 1 base and J 8 bases, with 21 bases left between them. The CDR3 covers 16 residues.

The rearrangement links TRBV3-1 to TRBJ2-2; possibly TRBD2 for D (5 bases). The CDR3 has 14 residues. Germline-derived CDR1 and CDR2 are LGHDT and YNNKEL (reference sequence). The V gene lost 0 bases and the J gene lost 13 bases, with 15 bases spanning the gap. CDR3 region: CASSQDGRNAGLFF. The CDR3 nucleotides read TGTGCCAGCAGCCAAGATGGGCGGAACGCGGGGCTGTTTTTT.

This clonotype turned up a few times. This chain uses TRBV27 with TRBJ2-1; D tentatively fits TRBD1 or TRBD2 (5 bases each). The CDR3 contains 17 residues. V gave up 5 bases and J gave up 2 bases, with 19 bases separating them. Per the germline V gene, CDR1 is MNHEY and CDR2 is SMNVEV (reference sequence). As DNA, the CDR3 is TGTGCCAGCAGTCGACTACCCCCGGGGCATCCCTACAATGAGCAGTTCTTC. It translates to CASSRLPPGHPYNEQFF.

This clonotype was recorded a few times. J is TRBJ1-2 and V is TRBV5-5; a weak D match, TRBD1 (5 bases). CDR3 length: 14 amino acids. From germline, CDR1 is SGHKS and CDR2 YYEKEE (reference sequence). V was trimmed by 5 bases and J by 8 bases, leaving 19 bases between them. CDR3 coding DNA: TGTGCCAGCAGTCCGTGGGACCGCCTTTCGGGCTACACCTTC. Amino acids: CASSPWDRLSGYTF.

The J gene is TRBJ2-7, the V gene TRBV6-4; D not resolved. This CDR3 has 15 residues. Trimming took off 1 base at V and 5 bases at J, with 15 bases between the two ends. Looked up from germline, CDR1 is MRHNA and CDR2 is SNTAGT. The CDR3 reads CASSDYQTVSNEQYF. CDR3 DNA: TGTGCCAGCAGTGACTACCAAACAGTTTCCAACGAGCAGTACTTC.

This clonotype was seen a handful of times. The gene calls are TRBV2 and TRBJ2-2; the D is unclear. The V end lost 2 bases, the J end lost 1 base, and 5 bases lay between the germline ends. Looked up from germline, CDR1 is SNHLY and CDR2 is FYNNEI. The CDR3 is made up of 14 amino acids. The chain's CDR3 is CASSESVNTGELFF. DNA for the CDR3: TGTGCCAGCAGTGAATCCGTGAACACCGGGGAGCTGTTTTTT.

V usage is TRBV20-1 and J usage is TRBJ2-7; a possible D gene is TRBD1 (5 bases). This CDR3 spans 12 amino acids. Deletions cut 1 base from V and 5 bases from J, with 9 bases between. Germline V CDR1 and CDR2: DFQATT, SNEGSKA (reference sequence). This CDR3 reads CSARGPRDEQYF. The DNA for the CDR3 is TGCAGTGCTAGAGGCCCCAGGGACGAGCAGTACTTC.

A word on this clonotype: Mismatch with germline at one junction end may stem from a read error. The chain recombines TRBV5-6 with TRBJ1-1; perhaps TRBD1 as D (5 bases). CDR3 length: 13 amino acids. In germline, CDR1 is SGHDT, CDR2 YYEEEE. The CDR3 is CASILGGLSEAFF. The DNA for the CDR3 is TGTGCCAGCATCTTGGGGGGTCTGAGTGAAGCTTTCTTT.